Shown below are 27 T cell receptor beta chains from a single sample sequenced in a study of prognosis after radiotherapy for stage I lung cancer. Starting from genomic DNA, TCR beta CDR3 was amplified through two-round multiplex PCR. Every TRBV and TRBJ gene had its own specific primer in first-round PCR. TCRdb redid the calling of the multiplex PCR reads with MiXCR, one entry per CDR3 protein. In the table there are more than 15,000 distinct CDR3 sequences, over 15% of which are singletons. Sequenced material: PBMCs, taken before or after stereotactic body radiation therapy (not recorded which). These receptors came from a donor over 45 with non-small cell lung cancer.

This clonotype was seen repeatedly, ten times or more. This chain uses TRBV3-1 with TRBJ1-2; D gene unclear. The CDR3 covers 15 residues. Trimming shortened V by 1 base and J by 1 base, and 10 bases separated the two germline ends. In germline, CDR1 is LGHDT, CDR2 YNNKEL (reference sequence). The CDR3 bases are TGTGCCAGCAGCCAAGGGAAGACTATTAACTATGGCTACACCTTC. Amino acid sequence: CASSQGKTINYGYTF.

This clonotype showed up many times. The CDR3 reads CASSVEQIANYGYTF. CDR3 DNA: TGTGCCAGCAGCGTAGAGCAGATTGCTAACTATGGCTACACCTTC. V is TRBV9 and J is TRBJ1-2; no clear D. There are 15 residues in the CDR3. V dropped 0 bases and J dropped 0 bases, with 9 bases sitting between them. Germline V gene data show CDR1 as SGDLS and CDR2 as YYNGEE.

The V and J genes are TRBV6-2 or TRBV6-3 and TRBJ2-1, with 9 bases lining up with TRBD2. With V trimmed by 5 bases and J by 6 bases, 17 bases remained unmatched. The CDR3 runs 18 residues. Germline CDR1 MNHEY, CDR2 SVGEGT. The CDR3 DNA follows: TGTGCCAGCAGTGACCTGACCGGGGCTAGCGGGACGATCAATGAGCAGTTCTTC. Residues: CASSDLTGASGTINEQFF.

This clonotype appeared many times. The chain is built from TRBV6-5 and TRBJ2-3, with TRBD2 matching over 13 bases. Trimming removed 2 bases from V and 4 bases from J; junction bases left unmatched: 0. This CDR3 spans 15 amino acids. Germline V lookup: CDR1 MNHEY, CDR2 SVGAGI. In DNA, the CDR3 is TGTGCCAGCAGTTACACTAGCGGGGGGGCAGATACGCAGTATTTT. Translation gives CASSYTSGGADTQYF.

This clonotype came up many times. CDR3: CASSQGFQVAGEGETQYF. CDR3 nucleotide sequence: TGCGCCAGCAGCCAAGGGTTCCAGGTAGCGGGGGAGGGAGAGACCCAGTACTTC. The chain joins TRBV4-1 to TRBJ2-5, with 9 bases matching TRBD2. This CDR3 is built from 18 residues. With 1 base clipped from V and 4 bases from J, the junction kept 13 bases outside the gene matches. Looked up from germline, CDR1 is MGHRA and CDR2 is YSYEKL.

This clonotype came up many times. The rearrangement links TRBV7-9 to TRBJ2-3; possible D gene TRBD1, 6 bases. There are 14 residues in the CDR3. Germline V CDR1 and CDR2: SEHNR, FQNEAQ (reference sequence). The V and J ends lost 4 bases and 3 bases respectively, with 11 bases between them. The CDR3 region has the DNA TGTGCCAGCAGCTACGGACAGCAAACAGATACGCAGTATTTT. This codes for CASSYGQQTDTQYF.

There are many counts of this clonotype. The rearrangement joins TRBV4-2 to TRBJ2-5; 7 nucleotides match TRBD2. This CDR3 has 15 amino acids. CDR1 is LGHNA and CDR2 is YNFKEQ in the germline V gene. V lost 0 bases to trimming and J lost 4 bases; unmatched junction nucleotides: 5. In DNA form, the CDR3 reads TGTGCCAGCAGCCAAGATCGGGGGGACGGAGAGACCCAGTACTTC. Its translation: CASSQDRGDGETQYF.

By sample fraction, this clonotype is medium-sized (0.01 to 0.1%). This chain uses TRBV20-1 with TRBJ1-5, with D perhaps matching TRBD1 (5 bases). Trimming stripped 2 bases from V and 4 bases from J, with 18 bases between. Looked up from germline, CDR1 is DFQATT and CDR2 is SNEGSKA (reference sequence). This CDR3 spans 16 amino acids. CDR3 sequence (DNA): TGCAGTGCTAGATCCGCCGAGGGGATCGGTAATCAGCCCCAGCATTTT. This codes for CSARSAEGIGNQPQHF.

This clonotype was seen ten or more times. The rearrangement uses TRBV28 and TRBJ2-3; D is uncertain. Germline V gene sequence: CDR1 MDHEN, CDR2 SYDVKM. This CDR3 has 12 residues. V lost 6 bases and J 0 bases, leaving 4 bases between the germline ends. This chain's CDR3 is CASRFSTDTQYF. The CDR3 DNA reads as TGTGCCAGCAGGTTTAGCACAGATACGCAGTATTTT.

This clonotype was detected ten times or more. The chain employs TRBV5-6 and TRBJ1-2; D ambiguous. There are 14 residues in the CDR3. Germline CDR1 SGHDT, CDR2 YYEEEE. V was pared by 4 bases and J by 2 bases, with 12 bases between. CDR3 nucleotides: TGTGCCAGCAGCAGAAATCGCCTCAACTATGGCTACACCTTC. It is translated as CASSRNRLNYGYTF.

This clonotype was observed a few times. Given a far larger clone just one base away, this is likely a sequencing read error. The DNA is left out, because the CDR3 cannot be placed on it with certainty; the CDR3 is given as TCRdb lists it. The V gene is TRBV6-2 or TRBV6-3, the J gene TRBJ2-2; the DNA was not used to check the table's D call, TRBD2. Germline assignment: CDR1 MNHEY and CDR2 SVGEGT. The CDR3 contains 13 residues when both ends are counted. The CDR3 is CASWARGIGEPFF.

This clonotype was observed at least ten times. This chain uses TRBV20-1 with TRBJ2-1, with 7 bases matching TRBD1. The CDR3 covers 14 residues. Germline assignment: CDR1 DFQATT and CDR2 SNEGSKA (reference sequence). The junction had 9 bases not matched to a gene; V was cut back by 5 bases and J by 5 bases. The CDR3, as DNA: TGCAGTGCTTATAGCGCTACAGGGGACAATGAGCAGTTCTTC. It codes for CSAYSATGDNEQFF.

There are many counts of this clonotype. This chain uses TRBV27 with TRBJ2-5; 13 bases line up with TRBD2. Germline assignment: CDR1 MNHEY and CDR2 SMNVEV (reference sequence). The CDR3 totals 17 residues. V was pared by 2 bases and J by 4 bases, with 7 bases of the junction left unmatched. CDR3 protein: CASSLSALAGGLETQYF. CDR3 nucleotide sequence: TGTGCCAGCAGTTTAAGTGCACTAGCGGGAGGGTTAGAGACCCAGTACTTC.

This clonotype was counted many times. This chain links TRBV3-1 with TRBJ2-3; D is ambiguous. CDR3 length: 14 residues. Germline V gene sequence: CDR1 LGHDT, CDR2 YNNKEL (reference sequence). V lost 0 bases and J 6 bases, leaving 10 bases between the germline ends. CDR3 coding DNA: TGTGCCAGCAGCCAAGATCAGCCTACTGATACGCAGTATTTT. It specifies CASSQDQPTDTQYF.

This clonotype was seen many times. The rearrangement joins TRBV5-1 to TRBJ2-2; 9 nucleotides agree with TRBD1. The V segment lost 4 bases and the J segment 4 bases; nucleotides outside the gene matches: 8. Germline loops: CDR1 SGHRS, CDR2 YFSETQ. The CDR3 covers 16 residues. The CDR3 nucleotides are TGCGCCAGCAGCCTGTTCGGGACAGGGACCACCGGGGAGCTGTTTTTT. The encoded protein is CASSLFGTGTTGELFF.

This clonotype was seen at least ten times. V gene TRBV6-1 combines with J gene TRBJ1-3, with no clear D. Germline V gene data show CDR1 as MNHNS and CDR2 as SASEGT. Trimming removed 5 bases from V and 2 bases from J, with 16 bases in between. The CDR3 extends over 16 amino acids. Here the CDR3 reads CASSRPFSLPGNTIYF. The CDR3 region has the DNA TGTGCCAGCAGTCGTCCCTTCTCCCTTCCTGGAAACACCATATATTTT.

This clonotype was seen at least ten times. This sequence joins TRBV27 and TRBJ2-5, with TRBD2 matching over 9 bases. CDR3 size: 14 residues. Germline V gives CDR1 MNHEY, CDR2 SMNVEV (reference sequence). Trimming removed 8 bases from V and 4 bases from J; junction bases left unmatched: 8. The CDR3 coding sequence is TGTGCCAGCGCAAATCGGGGACTAGCAGAGACCCAGTACTTC. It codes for CASANRGLAETQYF.

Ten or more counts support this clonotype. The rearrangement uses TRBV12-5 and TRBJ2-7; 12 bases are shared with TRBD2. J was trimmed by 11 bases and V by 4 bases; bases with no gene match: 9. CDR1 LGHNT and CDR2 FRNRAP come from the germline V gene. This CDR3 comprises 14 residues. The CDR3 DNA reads TGTGCTAGTGGTTCTATGCTAGCGGGAGGGGCAGAGTACTTC. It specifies CASGSMLAGGAEYF.

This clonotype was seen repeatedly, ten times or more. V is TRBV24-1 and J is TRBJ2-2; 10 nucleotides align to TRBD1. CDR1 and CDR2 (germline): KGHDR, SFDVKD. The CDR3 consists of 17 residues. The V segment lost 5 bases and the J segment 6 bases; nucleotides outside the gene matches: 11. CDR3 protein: CATSAKRQGAGAGELFF. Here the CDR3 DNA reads TGTGCCACCAGTGCCAAAAGACAGGGGGCAGGGGCCGGGGAGCTGTTTTTT.

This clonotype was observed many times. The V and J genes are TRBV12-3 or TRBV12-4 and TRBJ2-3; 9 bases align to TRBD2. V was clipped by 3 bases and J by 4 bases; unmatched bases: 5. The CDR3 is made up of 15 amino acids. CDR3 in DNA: TGTGCCAGCAGTTTGGCGGGAGGGCCGGCAGATACGCAGTATTTT. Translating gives CASSLAGGPADTQYF.

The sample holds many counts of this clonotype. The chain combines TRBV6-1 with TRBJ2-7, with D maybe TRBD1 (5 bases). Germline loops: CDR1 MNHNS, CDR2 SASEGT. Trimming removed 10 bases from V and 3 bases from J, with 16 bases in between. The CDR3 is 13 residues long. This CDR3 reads CATHRGQGYEQYF. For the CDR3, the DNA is TGTGCCACCCATCGAGGCCAGGGCTACGAGCAGTACTTC.

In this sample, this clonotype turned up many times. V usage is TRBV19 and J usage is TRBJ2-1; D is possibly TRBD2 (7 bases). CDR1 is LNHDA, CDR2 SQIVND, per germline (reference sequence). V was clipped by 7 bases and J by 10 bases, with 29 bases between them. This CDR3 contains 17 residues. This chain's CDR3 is CASIKASGGRGMAEQFF. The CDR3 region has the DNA TGTGCCAGTATCAAGGCGTCCGGGGGGAGGGGGATGGCAGAGCAGTTCTTC. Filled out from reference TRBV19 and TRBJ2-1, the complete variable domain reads DGGITQSPKYLFRKEGQNVTLSCEQNLNHDAMYWYRQDPGQGLRLIYYSQIVNDFQKGDIAEGYSVSREKKESFPLTVTSAQKNPTAFYLCASIKASGGRGMAEQFFGPGTRLTVL.

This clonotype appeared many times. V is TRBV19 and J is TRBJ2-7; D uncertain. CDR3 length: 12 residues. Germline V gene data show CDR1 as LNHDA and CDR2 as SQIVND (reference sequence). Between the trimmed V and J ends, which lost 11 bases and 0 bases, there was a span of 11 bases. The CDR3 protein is CARPASSYEQYV. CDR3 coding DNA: TGTGCCCGGCCAGCAAGCTCCTACGAGCAGTACGTC.

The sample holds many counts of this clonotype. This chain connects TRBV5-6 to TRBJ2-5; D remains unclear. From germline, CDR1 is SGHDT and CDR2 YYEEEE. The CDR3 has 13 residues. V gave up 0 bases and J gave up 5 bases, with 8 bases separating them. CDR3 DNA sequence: TGTGCCAGCAGCTTGGGGGAATTGGAGACCCAGTACTTC. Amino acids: CASSLGELETQYF.

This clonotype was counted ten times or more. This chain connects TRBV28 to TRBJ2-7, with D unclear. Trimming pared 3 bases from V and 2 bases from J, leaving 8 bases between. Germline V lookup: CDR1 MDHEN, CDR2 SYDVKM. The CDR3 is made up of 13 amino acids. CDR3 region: CASSLTNPYEQYF. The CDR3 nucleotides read TGTGCCAGCAGTTTGACAAATCCCTACGAGCAGTACTTC.

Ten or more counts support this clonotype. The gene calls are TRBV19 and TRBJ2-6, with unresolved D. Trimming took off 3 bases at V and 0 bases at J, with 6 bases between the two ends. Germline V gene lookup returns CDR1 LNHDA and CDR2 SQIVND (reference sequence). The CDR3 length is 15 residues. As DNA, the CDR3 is TGTGCCAGTAGTATCGGTTCCTCTGGGGCCAACGTCCTGACTTTC. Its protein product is CASSIGSSGANVLTF.

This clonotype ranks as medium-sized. CDR3 sequence reads: CASSPLPGQRIYEQYV. The CDR3 nucleotides are TGTGCCAGCAGCCCACTTCCGGGACAGAGAATCTACGAGCAGTACGTC. V and J are TRBV11-3 and TRBJ2-7; 7 bases align to TRBD1. Per germline, CDR1 SGHNT and CDR2 YENEEA. The trim removed 5 bases at V and 3 bases at J, leaving 13 bases unmatched. This CDR3 contains 16 residues.